These 24 T cell receptor beta chains share one sample of origin, sequenced in a study of vaccination effects on CD4 cells after COVID-19. No antigen is known for these receptors. Prior to sequencing, the ViraFEST assay stimulated PBMC with viral peptide pools, which expanded the antigen-specific CD4+ T cells. Scientists isolated CD4+ T cells after a roughly 9-day culture period ended. SARS-CoV-2 infected the person between March and December 2020, as confirmed by PCR. The protocol was immunoSEQ multiplex PCR, while the TCRdb copy is restricted to in-frame clones and leaves out a portion. Seen here are around 40,000 clones, 65% to 70% observed once, and the top ten hold about 30%. Sequences were derived from CD4+ T cells from PBMCs cultured with a peptide pool, sampled before COVID-19 vaccination. These receptors all stem from a human donor who had a prior SARS-CoV-2 infection.

This clone was observed a handful of times. The chain links TRBV24-1 to TRBJ1-1, with D tentatively TRBD1 (5 bases). The CDR3 runs 13 residues. V was cut by 3 bases and J by 10 bases, with 14 bases left in between. Germline lookup yields CDR1 KGHDR and CDR2 SFDVKD. CDR3 bases: TGTGCCACCAGTGATGGGGGGGTCTCCTTAGCTTTCTTT. Amino acid sequence: CATSDGGVSLAFF.

This clone came up once. The chain carries TRBV18 and TRBJ2-5; D call uncertain. CDR1 and CDR2 from the germline V gene are KGHSH and LQKENI. The V gene lost 6 bases and the J gene lost 2 bases, with 13 bases spanning the gap. The CDR3 spans 14 residues. The CDR3 is CASSSGTVQETQYF. CDR3 nucleotides: TGTGCCAGCTCGTCGGGCACGGTTCAAGAGACCCAGTACTTC.

This clone has only a few counts. This chain links TRBV7-8 with TRBJ1-4; 8 nucleotides match TRBD1. The V and J ends lost 0 bases and 0 bases, in that order; junction bases with no gene match: 3. CDR1 is SGHVS, CDR2 FQNEAQ, per germline. The CDR3 runs 17 residues. The CDR3 reads CASSLAWTGTTNEKLFF. DNA of the CDR3: TGTGCCAGCAGCTTAGCGTGGACAGGGACAACTAATGAAAAACTGTTTTTT.

This sequence joins TRBV2 and TRBJ1-5; no definite D call. V was clipped by 3 bases and J by 0 bases, with 9 bases between them. This CDR3 spans 15 amino acids. The germline gives CDR1 SNHLY, CDR2 FYNNEI. CDR3 sequence: CASSDGQNSNQPQHF. The CDR3 bases are TGTGCCAGCAGTGATGGTCAGAATAGCAATCAGCCCCAGCATTTT.

The chain recombines TRBV9 with TRBJ2-2; D call uncertain. The germline gives CDR1 SGDLS, CDR2 YYNGEE. The CDR3 is 15 amino acids. Trimming cost V 0 bases and J 0 bases, with 6 bases left between them. For the CDR3, the DNA is TGTGCCAGCAGCGTAGGGGCATCGAACACCGGGGAGCTGTTTTTT. Translated, it gives CASSVGASNTGELFF.

This clone was observed once. The V gene is TRBV9, the J gene TRBJ1-1; D may be TRBD1 (5 bases). Trimming removed 0 bases from V and 10 bases from J, with 19 bases in between. Looked up from germline, CDR1 is SGDLS and CDR2 is YYNGEE. This CDR3 region has 15 residues. CDR3 sequence (DNA): TGTGCCAGCAGCGTAGGGGGCTCAGGGTCCCTCGGAGCTTTCTTT. Its protein is CASSVGGSGSLGAFF.

The J gene is TRBJ1-4, the V gene TRBV5-1; 10 bases match TRBD1. Germline assignment: CDR1 SGHRS and CDR2 YFSETQ. Trimming at V came to 2 bases and at J to 6 bases, leaving 7 bases not matched to a gene. The CDR3 runs to 16 residues. For the CDR3, the DNA is TGCGCCAGCAGCTTTAGCCGGGACAGGGGTGATGAAAAACTGTTTTTT. It encodes CASSFSRDRGDEKLFF.

The chain links TRBV7-8 to TRBJ2-2; 10 bases line up with TRBD2. The CDR3 sequence is 14 residues long. Trimming cost V 5 bases and J 5 bases; bases outside gene matches: 2. Per germline, CDR1 SGHVS and CDR2 FQNEAQ. The CDR3 loop is CASSRTSGTGELFF. CDR3 bases: TGTGCCAGCAGCAGGACTAGCGGAACCGGGGAGCTGTTTTTT.

This clone showed up just a few times. The chain couples TRBV24-1 to TRBJ2-1; 8 bases align to TRBD1. CDR1 is KGHDR, CDR2 SFDVKD, per germline. J lost 7 bases, V lost 3 bases, and 13 bases had no gene match. This CDR3 spans 17 amino acids. The CDR3: CATSDGQGQSTANEQFF. DNA of the CDR3: TGTGCCACCAGTGATGGACAGGGTCAATCTACAGCGAATGAGCAGTTCTTC.

This clone has a handful of counts. The CDR3 sequence: CAWSVRGRILIRPLHF. CDR3 bases: TGTGCCTGGAGTGTACGAGGCAGGATCCTAATTCGGCCCCTCCACTTT. The chain combines TRBV30 with TRBJ1-6; D is undetermined. The CDR3 loop spans 16 amino acids. Trimming took off 0 bases at V and 13 bases at J, with 22 bases between the two ends. CDR1 is GTSNPN, CDR2 SVGIG, per germline (reference sequence).

This sequence joins TRBV12-3 or TRBV12-4 and TRBJ2-7; no clear D gene. V gave up 2 bases and J gave up 3 bases, with 5 bases separating them. The CDR3 runs to 12 residues. CDR3 residues: CASSLFIYEQYF. The CDR3 nucleotides read TGTGCCAGCAGTTTATTTATCTACGAGCAGTACTTC.

In nucleotides, the CDR3 is TGTGCCAGCAGCGTATCTCCGGGGCCTGGAAACACCATATATTTT. Translation: CASSVSPGPGNTIYF. This rearrangement joins TRBV9 to TRBJ1-3, with D maybe TRBD1 (5 bases). The CDR3 sequence is 15 residues long. The ends were cut back, 1 base at V and 2 bases at J, with 10 bases in the middle. The germline gives CDR1 SGDLS, CDR2 YYNGEE.

The rearrangement uses TRBV23-1 and TRBJ2-7, with 9 bases aligning to TRBD1. TRBV23-1 is an ORF, with its function uncertain. Germline trimming cut 3 bases from V and 0 bases from J; bases unmatched to any gene: 6. This CDR3 region has 16 residues. CDR3 amino acids: CASSHRGQGTSYEQYF. The DNA of the CDR3 is TGCGCCAGCAGTCACAGAGGACAGGGGACCTCCTACGAGCAGTACTTC.

This chain links TRBV15 with TRBJ1-5; D not resolved. The CDR3 is made up of 13 amino acids. V lost 4 bases, J lost 5 bases, and 9 bases lay in between. Germline assignment: CDR1 LNHNV and CDR2 YYDKDF (reference sequence). In DNA form, the CDR3 reads TGTGCCACCAGCACCTCCGGTTATCAGCCCCAGCATTTT. The encoded protein is CATSTSGYQPQHF.

The chain uses TRBV7-3 and TRBJ2-7; D is tentatively TRBD1 or TRBD2 (6 bases each). Trimming took 4 bases from V and 1 from J, leaving 14 bases between them. This CDR3 is built from 15 residues. CDR1 and CDR2 (germline): SGHTA, FQGTGA. This chain's CDR3 is CASSSIGGSSYEQYF. The CDR3 DNA reads TGTGCCAGCAGCTCCATCGGGGGCAGTTCCTACGAGCAGTACTTC.

The chain joins TRBV7-9 to TRBJ2-7, with 9 bases matching TRBD2. V shed 4 bases and J 3 bases; nucleotides not matched to a gene: 10. The CDR3 sequence is 16 residues long. Germline V CDR1 and CDR2: SEHNR, FQNEAQ (reference sequence). CDR3 nucleotides: TGTGCCAGCAGCTCCAGCGGGGGGACCGCGATCTACGAGCAGTACTTC. It yields the protein CASSSSGGTAIYEQYF. The entire variable domain, with the rest obtained from reference TRBV7-9 and TRBJ2-7, is as follows: DTGVSQNPRHKITKRGQNVTFRCDPISEHNRLYWYRQTLGQGPEFLTYFQNEAQLEKSRLLSDRFSAERPKGSFSTLEIQRTEQGDSAMYLCASSSSGGTAIYEQYFGPGTRLTVT.

The V call is TRBV18, the J call TRBJ2-1; D call uncertain. Germline CDR1 and CDR2: KGHSH and LQKENI. V lost 4 bases to trimming and J lost 7 bases, with 11 bases between them. CDR3 length: 13 amino acids. CDR3 amino acids: CASSRVESNEQFF. The CDR3 nucleotides read TGTGCCAGCTCACGCGTAGAGTCAAATGAGCAGTTCTTC.

This chain uses TRBV20-1 with TRBJ1-1; 10 nucleotides match TRBD1. The V gene end was trimmed by 3 bases and the J gene end by 1 base; junction bases not matched to a gene: 2. The CDR3 sequence is 14 residues long. Germline values: CDR1 DFQATT, CDR2 SNEGSKA (reference sequence). CDR3 loop: CSASWDRGNTEAFF. CDR3 bases: TGCAGTGCTAGTTGGGACAGGGGGAACACTGAAGCTTTCTTT.

The V call is TRBV10-1, the J call TRBJ2-7, with 12 bases identical to TRBD2. CDR1 and CDR2 (germline): WNHNN, SYGVQD (reference sequence). CDR3 length: 15 amino acids. The trim removed 4 bases at V and 4 bases at J, leaving 5 bases unmatched. The CDR3 DNA sequence: TGCGCCAGCAGTGGACTAGCGGGAGTTTTTTACGAGCAGTACTTC. Amino acids: CASSGLAGVFYEQYF.

This rearrangement joins TRBV6-2 or TRBV6-3 to TRBJ2-7; D possibly corresponds to TRBD1 (5 bases). Germline CDR1 MNHEY, CDR2 SVGEGT. The CDR3 consists of 15 residues. Between the trimmed V and J ends, which lost 0 bases and 2 bases, there was a span of 11 bases. CDR3 in amino acids: CASSYSARVTYEQYF. DNA of the CDR3: TGTGCCAGCAGTTACTCTGCCAGGGTCACCTACGAGCAGTACTTC.

The table lists this clone with a few counts. V and J are TRBV5-4 and TRBJ2-7, with a tentative D call TRBD2 (5 bases). CDR1 is SGHNT and CDR2 is YYREEE in the germline V gene (reference sequence). The CDR3 totals 12 residues. V gave up 7 bases and J gave up 5 bases, with 13 bases separating them. Here the CDR3 reads CASSRGVDEQYF. CDR3 DNA: TGTGCCAGCTCTCGGGGAGTGGACGAGCAGTACTTC.

This rearrangement joins TRBV7-2 to TRBJ2-2; D call uncertain. V lost 5 bases to trimming and J lost 8 bases, with 9 bases between them. This CDR3 contains 12 residues. Germline V gene sequence: CDR1 SGHTA, CDR2 FQGNSA. The CDR3 region has the DNA TGTGCCAGCAGCCCTAGAGGTGGGGAGCTGTTTTTT. This sequence encodes CASSPRGGELFF.

Only one count was recorded for this clone. The chain combines TRBV2 with TRBJ1-6; 11 bases align to TRBD1. V shed 4 bases, J shed 11 bases, and the junction held 4 bases outside the gene matches. The V gene's germline CDR1 is SNHLY and CDR2 FYNNEI. The CDR3 has 14 residues. The CDR3 DNA follows: TGTGCCAGCAGTGGGACAGGGGGCCATACACCCCTCCACTTT. The encoded protein is CASSGTGGHTPLHF.

The J gene is TRBJ2-5, the V gene TRBV18; 9 nucleotides agree with TRBD2. CDR3 size: 14 residues. The J segment lost 2 bases and the V segment lost 5 bases, leaving 3 bases of the junction unmatched. Per germline, CDR1 KGHSH and CDR2 LQKENI. CDR3 amino acids: CASSYGLAQETQYF. For the CDR3, the DNA is TGTGCCAGCTCATACGGACTAGCGCAAGAGACCCAGTACTTC.